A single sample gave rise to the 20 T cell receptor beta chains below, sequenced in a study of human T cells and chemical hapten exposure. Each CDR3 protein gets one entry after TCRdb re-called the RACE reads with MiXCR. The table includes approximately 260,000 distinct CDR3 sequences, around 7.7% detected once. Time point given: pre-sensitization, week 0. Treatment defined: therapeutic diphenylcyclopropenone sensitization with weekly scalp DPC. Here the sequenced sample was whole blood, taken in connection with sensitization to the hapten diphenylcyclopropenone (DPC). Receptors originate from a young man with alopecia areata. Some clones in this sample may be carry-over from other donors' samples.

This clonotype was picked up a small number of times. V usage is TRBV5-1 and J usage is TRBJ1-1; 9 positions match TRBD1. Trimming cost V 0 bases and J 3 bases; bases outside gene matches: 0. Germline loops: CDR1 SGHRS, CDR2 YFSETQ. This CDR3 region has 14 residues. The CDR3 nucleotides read TGCGCCAGCAGCTTGGGGACAGGGGACACTGAAGCTTTCTTT. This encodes CASSLGTGDTEAFF.

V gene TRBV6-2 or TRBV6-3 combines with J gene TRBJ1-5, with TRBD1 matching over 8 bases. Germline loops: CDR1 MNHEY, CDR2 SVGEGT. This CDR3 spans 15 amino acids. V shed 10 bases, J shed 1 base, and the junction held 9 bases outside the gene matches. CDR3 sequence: CAIDRGVWSNQPQHF. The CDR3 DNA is TGTGCCATAGACAGGGGAGTGTGGAGCAATCAGCCCCAGCATTTT.

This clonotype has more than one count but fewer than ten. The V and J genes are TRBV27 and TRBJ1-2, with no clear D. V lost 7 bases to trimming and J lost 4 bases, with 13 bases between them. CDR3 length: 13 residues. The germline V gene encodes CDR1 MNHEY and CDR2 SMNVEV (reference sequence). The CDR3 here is CASTQVGSYGYTF. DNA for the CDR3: TGTGCCAGCACTCAGGTCGGAAGCTATGGCTACACCTTC.

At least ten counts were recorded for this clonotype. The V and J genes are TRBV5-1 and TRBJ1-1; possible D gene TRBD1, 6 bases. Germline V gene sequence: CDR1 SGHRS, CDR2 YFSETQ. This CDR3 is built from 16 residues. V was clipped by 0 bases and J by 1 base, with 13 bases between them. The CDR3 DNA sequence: TGCGCCAGCAGCTTGGTGTCAGGGGTTACGAACACTGAAGCTTTCTTT. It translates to CASSLVSGVTNTEAFF.

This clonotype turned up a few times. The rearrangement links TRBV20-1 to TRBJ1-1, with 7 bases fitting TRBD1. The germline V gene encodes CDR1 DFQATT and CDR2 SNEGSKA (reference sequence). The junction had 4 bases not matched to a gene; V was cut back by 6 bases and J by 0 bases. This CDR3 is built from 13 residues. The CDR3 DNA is TGCAGTGCACCAGACAGGGTGAACACTGAAGCTTTCTTT. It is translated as CSAPDRVNTEAFF.

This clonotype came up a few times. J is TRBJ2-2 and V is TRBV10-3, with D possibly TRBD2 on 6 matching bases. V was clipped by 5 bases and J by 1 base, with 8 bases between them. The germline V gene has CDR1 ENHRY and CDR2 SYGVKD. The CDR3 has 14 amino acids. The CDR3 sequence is CAISRDLNTGELFF. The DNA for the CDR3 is TGTGCCATCAGTCGGGACTTGAACACCGGGGAGCTGTTTTTT.

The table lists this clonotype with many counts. As DNA, the CDR3 is TGTGCCAGCAGCCAAGGCGCTCCGGGCTACACCTTC. It specifies CASSQGAPGYTF. The chain recombines TRBV3-1 with TRBJ1-2; D remains ambiguous. This CDR3 is 12 amino acids long. CDR1 and CDR2 from the germline V gene are LGHDT and YNNKEL (reference sequence). The V end lost 1 base, the J end lost 8 bases, and 8 bases lay between the germline ends.

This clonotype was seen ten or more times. DNA for the CDR3: TGTGCCGGGCGGGGGGGCACAGATACGCAGTATTTT. It specifies CAGRGGTDTQYF. The chain links TRBV7-9 to TRBJ2-3; 8 nucleotides agree with TRBD2. Germline values: CDR1 SEHNR, CDR2 FQNEAQ (reference sequence). V shed 11 bases and J 1 base; nucleotides not matched to a gene: 2. This CDR3 is built from 12 residues.

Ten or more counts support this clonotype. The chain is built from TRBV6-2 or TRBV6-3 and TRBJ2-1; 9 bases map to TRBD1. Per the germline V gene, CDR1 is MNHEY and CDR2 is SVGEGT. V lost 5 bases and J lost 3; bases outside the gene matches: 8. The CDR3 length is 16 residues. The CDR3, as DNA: TGTGCCAGCAGTATCTTTCGGACAGGGGACTACAATGAGCAGTTCTTC. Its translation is CASSIFRTGDYNEQFF.

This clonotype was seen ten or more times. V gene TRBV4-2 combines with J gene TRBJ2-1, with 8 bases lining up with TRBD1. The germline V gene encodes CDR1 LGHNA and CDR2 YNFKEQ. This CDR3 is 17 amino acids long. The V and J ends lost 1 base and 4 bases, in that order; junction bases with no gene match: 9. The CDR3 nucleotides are TGTGCCAGCAGCCAAGTCAGTGGACAGGGACTTTACAATGAGCAGTTCTTC. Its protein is CASSQVSGQGLYNEQFF.

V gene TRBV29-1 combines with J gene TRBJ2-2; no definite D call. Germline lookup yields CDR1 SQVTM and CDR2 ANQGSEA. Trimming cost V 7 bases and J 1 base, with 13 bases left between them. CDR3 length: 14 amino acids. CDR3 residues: CSARGRMNTGELFF. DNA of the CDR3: TGCAGCGCCAGAGGCCGGATGAACACCGGGGAGCTGTTTTTT.

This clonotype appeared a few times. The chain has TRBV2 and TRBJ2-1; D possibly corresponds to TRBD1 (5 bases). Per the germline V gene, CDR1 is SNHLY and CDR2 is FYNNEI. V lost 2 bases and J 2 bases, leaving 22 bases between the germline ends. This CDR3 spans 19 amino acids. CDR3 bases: TGTGCCAGCAGTGAAATAAAGCTAACAGGCCCTGCAACCTACAATGAGCAGTTCTTC. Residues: CASSEIKLTGPATYNEQFF.

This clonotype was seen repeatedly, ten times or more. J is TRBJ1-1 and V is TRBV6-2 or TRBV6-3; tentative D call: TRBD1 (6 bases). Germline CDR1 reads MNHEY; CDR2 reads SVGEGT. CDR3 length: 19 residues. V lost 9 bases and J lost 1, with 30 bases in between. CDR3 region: CASSFAVWGHARPNTEAFF. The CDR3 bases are TGTGCCAGTTCTTTCGCCGTTTGGGGGCATGCACGCCCGAACACTGAAGCTTTCTTT.

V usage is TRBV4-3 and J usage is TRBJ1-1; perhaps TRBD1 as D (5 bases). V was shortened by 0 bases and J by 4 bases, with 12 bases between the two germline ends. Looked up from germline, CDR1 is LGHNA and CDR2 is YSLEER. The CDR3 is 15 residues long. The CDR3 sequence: CASSQDYVGATEAFF. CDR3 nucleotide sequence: TGCGCCAGCAGCCAAGATTACGTAGGGGCCACTGAAGCTTTCTTT.

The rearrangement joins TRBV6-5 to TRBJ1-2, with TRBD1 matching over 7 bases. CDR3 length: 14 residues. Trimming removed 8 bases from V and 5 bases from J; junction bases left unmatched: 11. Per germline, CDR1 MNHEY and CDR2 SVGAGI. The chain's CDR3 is CASFTPGTAYGYTF. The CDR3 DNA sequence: TGTGCCAGCTTTACTCCCGGGACAGCTTATGGCTACACCTTC.

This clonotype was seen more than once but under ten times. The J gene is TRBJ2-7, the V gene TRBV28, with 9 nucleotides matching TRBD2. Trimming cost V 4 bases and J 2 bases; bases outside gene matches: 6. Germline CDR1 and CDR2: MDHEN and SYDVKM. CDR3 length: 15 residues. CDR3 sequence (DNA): TGTGCCAGCAGTTCCCCGAGCGGGGGGCCCTACGAGCAGTACTTC. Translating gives CASSSPSGGPYEQYF.

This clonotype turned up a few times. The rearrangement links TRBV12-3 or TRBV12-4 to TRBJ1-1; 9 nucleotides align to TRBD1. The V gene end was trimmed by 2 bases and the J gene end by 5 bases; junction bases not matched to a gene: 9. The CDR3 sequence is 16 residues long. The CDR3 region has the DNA TGTGCCAGCAGTTTAAGTCCCGGGACAGGGAGGACTGAAGCTTTCTTT. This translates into CASSLSPGTGRTEAFF.

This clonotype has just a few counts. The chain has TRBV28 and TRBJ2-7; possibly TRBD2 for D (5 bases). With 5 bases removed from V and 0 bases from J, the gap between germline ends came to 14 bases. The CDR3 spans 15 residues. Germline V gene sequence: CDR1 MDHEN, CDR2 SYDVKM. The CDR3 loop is CASSPGGHGSYEQYF. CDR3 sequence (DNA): TGTGCCAGCAGTCCAGGCGGGCACGGCTCCTACGAGCAGTACTTC.

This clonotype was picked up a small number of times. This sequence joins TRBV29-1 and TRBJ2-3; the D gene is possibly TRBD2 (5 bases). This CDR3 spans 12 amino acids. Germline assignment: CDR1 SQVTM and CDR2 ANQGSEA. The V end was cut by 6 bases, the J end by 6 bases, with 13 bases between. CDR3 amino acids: CSVRAPGDTQYF. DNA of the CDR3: TGCAGCGTGAGGGCCCCGGGCGATACGCAGTATTTT.

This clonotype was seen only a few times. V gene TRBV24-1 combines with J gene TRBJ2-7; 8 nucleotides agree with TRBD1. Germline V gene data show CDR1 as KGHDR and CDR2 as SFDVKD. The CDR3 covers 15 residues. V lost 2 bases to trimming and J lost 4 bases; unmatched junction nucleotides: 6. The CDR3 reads CATSDSGQVPYEQYF. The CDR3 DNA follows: TGTGCCACCAGTGATTCGGGACAGGTTCCTTACGAGCAGTACTTC.